This T cell receptor (beta chain) was sequenced during a study of OX40 agonist ivuxolimab in advanced cancers. Study as a whole: Patients received the agonistic anti-OX40 (CD134) antibody ivuxolimab. The study, taken as a whole, reports: Clonal expansion by week 6 occurred in CD4+ and CD8+ blood T cells (at 0.1 to 3.0 mg/kg). The study found among the lowest clonal expansion in partial responders at 0.1-3.0 mg/kg.

A note on this clone: Antigen unknown.

The protocol was immunoSEQ multiplex PCR, while the TCRdb copy is restricted to in-frame clones and leaves out a portion. This table has 60,000 or so clones, just under 85% appearing once. Sampling times: baseline, cycle 4 day 1, cycle 7 day 1. The V gene's germline CDR1 is MDHEN and CDR2 SYDVKM. V was shortened by 1 base and J by 6 bases, with 10 bases between the two germline ends. There are 13 residues in the CDR3. The clonotype originates from an adult with an advanced solid tumor such as melanoma, head and neck, liver or kidney cancer. The source was CD4+ or CD8+ T cells sorted from blood, collected in a trial of the OX40 agonist ivuxolimab. V gene TRBV28 combines with J gene TRBJ2-7; D assignment may be TRBD1 or TRBD2 (5 bases each). The CDR3 bases are TGTGCCAGCAGTTTATACCTTGGGGGCGAGCAGTACTTC. Translating gives CASSLYLGGEQYF. The full variable domain, in which reference TRBV28 and TRBJ2-7 provide the parts outside the CDR3, is DVKVTQSSRYLVKRTGEKVFLECVQDMDHENMFWYRQDPGLGLRLIYFSYDVKMKEKGDIPEGYSVSREKKERFSLILESASTNQTSMYLCASSLYLGGEQYFGPGTRLTVT.